A selection of T cell receptor beta chains follows, all from one sample in a study of blood T cell repertoires in COVID-19. TCRdb keeps only in-frame clones here, not all; method: immunoSEQ multiplex PCR. There are over 80,000 clones in the sample; 86% occur only once, and 1.2% lies in the top ten. Sequencing input: peripheral blood. The receptors shown here come from a man aged 80 or over with active or convalescent COVID-19. Both conserved end residues are part of each CDR3. The D gene is left open where the match is weak. Clone size is shown for a subset of rows, as once, few, many or a class of expanded clone.

V	D	J	size	DNA	CDR3
TRBV3-1/TRBV3-2	TRBD2	TRBJ2-1	few	TGTGCCAGCAGAACAGCGGGAGGGCTTGAGCAGTTCTTC	CASRTAGGLEQFF
TRBV29-1	TRBD1	TRBJ2-2	-	TGCAGCGTTTCCCCGGGACAGGGGATCACCGGGGAGCTGTTTTTT	CSVSPGQGITGELFF
TRBV2	TRBD2	TRBJ2-1	-	TGTGCCAGCAGTGAGATCGGGGGGGCCTACAATGAGCAGTTCTTC	CASSEIGGAYNEQFF
TRBV19	TRBD1	TRBJ2-7	-	TGTGCCAGTAGACAGGGGAGCGACGAGCAGTACTTC	CASRQGSDEQYF
TRBV4-2	TRBD1	TRBJ2-5	few	TGTGCCAGCAGCCAAGGCCGTACAGGGGGCGCGTTGGAGACCCAGTACTTC	CASSQGRTGGALETQYF
TRBV5-1	-	TRBJ2-5	-	TGCGCCAGCAGCCCCGCGCCGGGAACAGAGACCCAGTACTTC	CASSPAPGTETQYF
TRBV2	-	TRBJ1-1	-	TGTGCCAGCAGTGATGGCCCAGGGTGGACTGAAGCTTTCTTT	CASSDGPGWTEAFF
TRBV11-2	TRBD1	TRBJ2-3	-	TGTGCCAGCAGCTTAGCAGCGGACAGGGGGCGGACAGATACGCAGTATTTT	CASSLAADRGRTDTQYF
TRBV27	-	TRBJ1-5	-	TGTGCCAGCAGTTTATCTCGAAGGGGGAAAAGTAATTTTTTTCCCCAGCATTTT	CASSLSRRGKSNFFPQHF
TRBV9	TRBD2	TRBJ2-7	-	TGTGCCAGCAGCACTAGCGGGAGCTCCTACGAGCAGTACTTC	CASSTSGSSYEQYF
TRBV27	TRBD1	TRBJ1-2	-	TGTGCCAGCAGTTTAAGGCAGGGGGCAGGAGGCTACACCTTC	CASSLRQGAGGYTF
TRBV9	-	TRBJ2-6	once	TGTGCCAGCAGCGTTACCGCCGGGTCTGGGGCCAACGTCCTGACTTTC	CASSVTAGSGANVLTF
TRBV3-1/TRBV3-2	TRBD1	TRBJ2-7	-	TGTGCCAGCAGCGCAAACCGGGACAGGGGGCCGGCCCGGGTGCAGTACTTC	CASSANRDRGPARVQYF
TRBV7-2	-	TRBJ1-2	-	TGTGCCAGCAGCTCCGACGGAGGGTGGGACTATGGCTACACCTTC	CASSSDGGWDYGYTF
TRBV7-2	TRBD1	TRBJ1-2	-	TGTGCCAGCAGCTTGGCCAGTATCGCCGGGACAGGAAGGAGAGGCTACACCTTC	CASSLASIAGTGRRGYTF
TRBV5-5	-	TRBJ2-7	-	TGTGCCAGCAGCTTGGCCCCTCCCGGCGAGCAGTACTTC	CASSLAPPGEQYF
TRBV10-3	TRBD1	TRBJ1-5	-	TGTGCCATCAGTGGACAGGGCGACAATCAGCCCCAGCATTTT	CAISGQGDNQPQHF
TRBV19	TRBD1	TRBJ1-5	few	TGTGCCAGTAGTATAGGCGCACAGGGGAATCAGCCCCAGCATTTT	CASSIGAQGNQPQHF
TRBV11-2	TRBD2	TRBJ2-7	-	TGTGCCAGCAGCTTCGTAGCGTGGGGAGGGTCCGGCGGATACGAGCAGTACTTC	CASSFVAWGGSGGYEQYF
TRBV5-4	TRBD1	TRBJ2-1	-	TGTGCCAGCAGCTTGGGACAGGGTACCTCCTACAATGAGCAGTTCTTC	CASSLGQGTSYNEQFF
TRBV6-5	-	TRBJ1-6	-	TGTGCCAGCAGTTACGGGGCAGGGAATAATTCACCCCTCCACTTT	CASSYGAGNNSPLHF
TRBV7-3	TRBD1	TRBJ2-6	-	TGTGCCAGCAGCTTAACCGGGACAGGGGATGGGGCCAACGTCCTGACTTTC	CASSLTGTGDGANVLTF
TRBV7-9	-	TRBJ1-1	-	TGTGCCAGCAGCCTTTCGGGGGGCCCCGAAGCTTTCTTT	CASSLSGGPEAFF
TRBV7-9	-	TRBJ1-1	-	TGTGCCAGCAGGGATTATCGACAGAAGAACACTGAAGCTTTCTTT	CASRDYRQKNTEAFF
TRBV7-9	-	TRBJ1-3	once	TGTGCCAGCAGCTTAGGCCTCTATCGGGACTCTGGAAACACCATATATTTT	CASSLGLYRDSGNTIYF
TRBV29-1	-	TRBJ2-1	-	TGCAGCGTTGACCCAGGGTCACTAGAGCGGGCCTATGAGCAGTTCTTC	CSVDPGSLERAYEQFF
TRBV5-8	TRBD1	TRBJ1-2	once	TGTGCCAGCAGCTTGGGACAGGGATCCTATGGCTACACCTTC	CASSLGQGSYGYTF
TRBV28	-	TRBJ1-1	-	TGTGCCAGCAGACCCCGACGGGGAAGCACTGAAGCTTTCTTT	CASRPRRGSTEAFF
TRBV6-6	TRBD1	TRBJ2-1	-	TGTGCCAGCAGTTGGCGGGGGACAGGGATTAATGAGCAGTTCTTC	CASSWRGTGINEQFF
TRBV12-5	TRBD1	TRBJ1-1	-	TGTGCTAGTGGTTTGACAGGGGCAAGAGAAGCTTTCTTT	CASGLTGAREAFF
TRBV7-2	-	TRBJ1-2	-	TGTGCCAGCAGCTTGGACAGATCGAAGGGCTACACCTTC	CASSLDRSKGYTF
TRBV6-1	-	TRBJ2-6	-	TGTGCCAGCAGGGAACAGCCGGGATTCTCTGGGGCCAACGTCCTGACTTTC	CASREQPGFSGANVLTF
TRBV7-9	-	TRBJ1-3	-	TGTGCCAGCAGCTTAGACTTCCTCGGGGGAAACACCATATATTTT	CASSLDFLGGNTIYF
TRBV29-1	TRBD1	TRBJ1-1	-	TGCAGCGCATCGGGACAGGGTGGAACTGAAGCTTTCTTT	CSASGQGGTEAFF
TRBV2	-	TRBJ2-3	-	TGTGCCAGCAGTGTTATACAGGGTCCAGATACGCAGTATTTT	CASSVIQGPDTQYF
TRBV28	TRBD1	TRBJ1-3	-	TGTGCCAGCAGACCAAACAGGGGGCAGGGAAACACCATATATTTT	CASRPNRGQGNTIYF
TRBV18	-	TRBJ1-1	-	TGTGCCAGCTCACCAGGGCAGGGAACGGGCACTGAAGCTTTCTTT	CASSPGQGTGTEAFF
TRBV19	TRBD1	TRBJ1-2	-	TGTGCCAGTGGAGGGGGCCTTTATGGCTACACCTTC	CASGGGLYGYTF
TRBV28	-	TRBJ1-6	-	TGTGCCAGCAGTTACAGGGTATCCTATAATTCACCCCTCCACTTT	CASSYRVSYNSPLHF
TRBV12-3/TRBV12-4	TRBD1	TRBJ2-2	-	TGTGCCAGCAGCCAGACAGGGCCCGGGGAGCTGTTTTTT	CASSQTGPGELFF
TRBV19	TRBD1	TRBJ1-6	-	TGTGCCAGTAGTATAGTCCTCCGACAGGGAACAAATTCACCCCTCCACTTT	CASSIVLRQGTNSPLHF
TRBV3-1/TRBV3-2	-	TRBJ1-5	-	TGTGCCAGCAGCCGAGGAGCCCAGCCCCAGCATTTT	CASSRGAQPQHF
TRBV29-1	-	TRBJ2-5	-	TGCAGCGTGGCCGGGACCCAGGGGAGCGTGGCCCAGTACTTC	CSVAGTQGSVAQYF
TRBV15	-	TRBJ1-1	-	TGTGCCACCAGCAGAGATCGGGACTTCGGATATAGGGCGGACACTGAAGCTTTCTTT	CATSRDRDFGYRADTEAFF
TRBV28	-	TRBJ2-7	-	TGTGCCAGCACCATGAGGGCGTACGAGCAGTACTTC	CASTMRAYEQYF
TRBV9	-	TRBJ1-2	-	TGTGCCAGCAGCTCCTGGAAGGGGTACACCTTC	CASSSWKGYTF
TRBV6-5	-	TRBJ2-1	-	TGTGCCAGCAGTTACGGGGGCCCGAGCTACAATGAGCAGTTCTTC	CASSYGGPSYNEQFF
TRBV11-2	TRBD2	TRBJ2-7	-	TGTGCCAGCGGATCGACTAGCGGGAGTTCCTACGAGCAGTACTTC	CASGSTSGSSYEQYF
TRBV4-3	TRBD2	TRBJ2-7	-	TGCGCCAGCAGCCAACAAGGGGTAGCGGGAGCCCACGAGCAGTACTTC	CASSQQGVAGAHEQYF
TRBV2	-	TRBJ1-2	-	TGTGCCAGCAGAGCGGACAGAAGCTATGGCTACACCTTC	CASRADRSYGYTF
TRBV9	TRBD1	TRBJ1-4	-	TGTGCCAGCAGCATCGGACAGGGAACTAATGAAAAACTGTTTTTT	CASSIGQGTNEKLFF
TRBV6-5	-	TRBJ2-7	-	TGTGCCAGCAGTTACTCGAGTGGGGCCTCCGACCGCGAGCAGTACTTC	CASSYSSGASDREQYF
TRBV5-1	TRBD2	TRBJ2-1	-	TGCGCCAGCAGCTTGGATAGCGGGGGAGCTTTGTACAATGAGCAGTTCTTC	CASSLDSGGALYNEQFF
TRBV5-8	-	TRBJ2-1	-	TGTGCCAGCAGCTTGGCGGGGGAGCAGTTCTTC	CASSLAGEQFF